The following is a T cell receptor beta chain sequence with its context. As yet, its antigen is unknown. The data belong to a study of cytomegalovirus exposure and HLA in healthy donors. Study-wide points: As was reported, the HLA-A and HLA-B alleles of most subjects were accurately predicted from TCR beta sequences.

Trimming at V came to 1 base and at J to 1 base, leaving 7 bases not matched to a gene. The V gene's germline CDR1 is SGHRS and CDR2 YFSETQ. CDR3 length equals 16 residues. The primer mix had 60 Vbeta and 13 Jbeta primers. Using immunoSEQ multiplex PCR, the repertoire was profiled, and TCRdb retains in-frame clones only, with some absent. The top ten hold around an eighth of the sample, which has 150,000 or so clones, 60% to 80% seen once. The specimen sequenced was PBMCs. The source of this sequence is a middle-aged man in good health and CMV-seropositive. The V and J genes are TRBV5-1 and TRBJ2-5; 7 nucleotides match TRBD2. CDR3 nucleotide sequence: TGCGCCAGCAGCTTGTTTCTAGCGGAGACCCAAGAGACCCAGTACTTC. Protein sequence: CASSLFLAETQETQYF.